This is a list of T cell receptor beta chains from one sample in a study of beta chain features in type 1 diabetes. Generated by immunoSEQ multiplex PCR, the TCRdb table keeps only in-frame clones and is missing some. The sample contains 25,000 to 35,000 clones, 65% of which appear only once. The sample comprised Tregs from blood. These receptors were obtained from a woman aged 30 to 39 with type 1 diabetes. CDR3s include the opening cysteine and the closing phenylalanine or tryptophan. A D gene is named only where the DNA matches it firmly. Part of the rows lack a size; the others show once, few, many or a class for expanded clones.

V gene,D gene,J gene,CDR3 length,clone size,CDR3 DNA,CDR3 protein
TRBV19,TRBD2,TRBJ2-3,13,.,TGTGCATCACTAGCGGGAAACACAGATACGCAGTATTTT,CASLAGNTDTQYF
TRBV28,.,TRBJ1-3,16,.,TGTGCCAGCAGTAGTCCCGGACTGATCTCTGGAAACACCATATATTTT,CASSSPGLISGNTIYF
TRBV5-1,TRBD1,TRBJ1-2,16,.,TGCGCCAGCAGCTTGCGCGAGACAGGGGGGGTCGGTGGCTACACCTTC,CASSLRETGGVGGYTF
TRBV5-1,TRBD1,TRBJ1-5,15,.,TGCGCCAGCAGCTTGGGTCCGGGACAGGGCCAGCCCCAGCATTTT,CASSLGPGQGQPQHF
TRBV9,.,TRBJ2-1,13,few,TGTGCCAGCAGCGTAGGGCAAGACAATGAGCAGTTCTTC,CASSVGQDNEQFF
TRBV14,TRBD2,TRBJ2-7,14,.,TGTGCCAGCAGCTCAGCGGGAGGCGGGTACGAGCAGTACTTC,CASSSAGGGYEQYF
TRBV7-9,.,TRBJ2-3,14,few,TGTGCCAGCAGACGGGAGCCCGGCACAGATACGCAGTATTTT,CASRREPGTDTQYF
TRBV7-2,.,TRBJ1-1,14,.,TGTGCCAGCAGCTTGTACGGGGTGAACACTGAAGCTTTCTTT,CASSLYGVNTEAFF
TRBV30,.,TRBJ2-5,11,.,TGTGCCTGGAGTCCGCAAGAGACCCAGTACTTC,CAWSPQETQYF
TRBV29-1,TRBD1,TRBJ2-7,12,.,TGCAGCGCCAGACAGGGTGGTATCGAGCAGTACTTC,CSARQGGIEQYF
TRBV7-3,TRBD2,TRBJ2-1,13,once,TGTGCCAGCAGCTCCCTCGGGGGGAATGAGCAGTTCTTC,CASSSLGGNEQFF
TRBV28,.,TRBJ1-1,14,.,TGTGCCAGCAGTCCTCTAGAGGGAAACACTGAAGCTTTCTTT,CASSPLEGNTEAFF
TRBV9,.,TRBJ2-1,15,.,TGTGCCAGCAGCGAGAGCCGTTCGACTTACAATGAGCAGTTCTTC,CASSESRSTYNEQFF
TRBV4-1,TRBD1,TRBJ2-3,15,few,TGCGCCAGCAGCCAATACGGGACAGGGCCAGATACGCAGTATTTT,CASSQYGTGPDTQYF
TRBV29-1,.,TRBJ1-1,14,.,TGCAGCGTTGTTCCCCGTCGCGGGGGGACTGAAGCTTTCTTT,CSVVPRRGGTEAFF
TRBV7-9,TRBD1,TRBJ1-2,15,.,TGTGCCAGCAGCGCTTCAGGGGGCAGCGGCTATGGCTACACCTTC,CASSASGGSGYGYTF
TRBV29-1,TRBD1,TRBJ2-5,15,once,TGCAGCGTTAACCTCCGGGACAGGGGTTCTAGGACCCAGTACTTC,CSVNLRDRGSRTQYF
TRBV5-1,.,TRBJ2-1,13,.,TGCGCCAGCAGCCCGCAGGTGGGCAATGAGCAGTTCTTC,CASSPQVGNEQFF
TRBV29-1,TRBD2,TRBJ2-1,15,.,TGCAGCGTAGCTAGCGGGAGGGGAGTTTACAATGAGCAGTTCTTC,CSVASGRGVYNEQFF
TRBV11-2,.,TRBJ2-1,13,.,TGTGCCAGCGGGAGACTAACTGGAAATGAGCAGTTCTTC,CASGRLTGNEQFF
TRBV7-9,TRBD1,TRBJ1-1,16,.,TGTGCCAGCAGCTACTCACAGGGGGCCTTGAACACTGAAGCTTTCTTT,CASSYSQGALNTEAFF
TRBV28,.,TRBJ2-7,12,.,TGTGCCAGCACCTCTCAGTCTTACGAGCAGTACTTC,CASTSQSYEQYF
TRBV29-1,.,TRBJ2-5,13,once,TGCAGCGGGGGGCGGGCCCCCCAAGAGACCCAGTACTTC,CSGGRAPQETQYF
TRBV5-1,.,TRBJ1-2,14,.,TGCGCCAGCAGCCGACAGTACCCCAACTATGGCTACACCTTC,CASSRQYPNYGYTF
TRBV9,TRBD1,TRBJ2-3,16,.,TGTGCCAGCAGCGTAGGTGCAGGGGGCTTTCCAGATACGCAGTATTTT,CASSVGAGGFPDTQYF
TRBV27,.,TRBJ2-3,13,.,TGTGCCAGCAGTTTACAGGGCTGGGATACGCAGTATTTT,CASSLQGWDTQYF
TRBV7-9,TRBD1,TRBJ2-7,14,few,TGTGCCAGCAGCCGAAGAGGGGGCACTAGGGAGCAGTACTTC,CASSRRGGTREQYF
TRBV2,TRBD1,TRBJ2-7,13,.,TGTGCCAGCGACCGGGACAGATACTACGAGCAGTACTTC,CASDRDRYYEQYF
TRBV10-3,.,TRBJ1-6,15,.,TGTGCCATCACTGAGGACATCGCCTATAATTCACCCCTCCACTTT,CAITEDIAYNSPLHF
TRBV13,.,TRBJ1-1,15,.,TGTGCCAGCAGCTTCCTCGACAGCAGCTACACTGAAGCTTTCTTT,CASSFLDSSYTEAFF
TRBV7-9,TRBD1,TRBJ1-2,15,.,TGTGCCAGCAGCTACGTCCATAGGACAGGATATGGCTACACCTTC,CASSYVHRTGYGYTF
TRBV5-1,TRBD2,TRBJ2-1,16,.,TGCGCCAGCAGCTTGGAGGGACTAGTACTCTACAATGAGCAGTTCTTC,CASSLEGLVLYNEQFF
TRBV27,TRBD1,TRBJ2-7,13,.,TGTGCCAGCAGACGGACAGGGGGCTACGAGCAGTACTTC,CASRRTGGYEQYF
TRBV5-1,.,TRBJ2-4,15,few,TGCGCCAGCAGATCGACAGACTTAGCCAAAAACATTCAGTACTTC,CASRSTDLAKNIQYF
TRBV2,.,TRBJ1-6,14,.,TGTGCCAGCAGGGCAGACACCTATAATTCACCCCTCCACTTT,CASRADTYNSPLHF
TRBV2,TRBD1,TRBJ1-1,14,.,TGTGCCAGCAGTGGGACAGGGGGCCTCACTGAAGCTTTCTTT,CASSGTGGLTEAFF
TRBV15,.,TRBJ2-3,12,once,TGTGCCACCAGCACCGGGTTGGATACGCAGTATTTT,CATSTGLDTQYF
TRBV7-9,.,TRBJ2-7,14,few,TGTGCCAGCAGCTCCCGGGGGTTACTCTACGAGCAGTACTTC,CASSSRGLLYEQYF
TRBV25-1,TRBD1,TRBJ1-4,13,few,TGTGCCAGCGGAGGACAGGGTTATGAAAAACTGTTTTTT,CASGGQGYEKLFF
TRBV11-2,TRBD2,TRBJ2-7,13,.,TGTGCCAGCAGCTGGACTAGCGGGGCCGAGCAGTACTTC,CASSWTSGAEQYF
TRBV10-3,.,TRBJ2-1,11,few,TGTGCCATCAGTGTCGTCAATGAGCAGTTCTTC,CAISVVNEQFF
TRBV5-4,.,TRBJ2-5,14,once,TGTGCCAGCAGCCAGACATATTACCAAGAGACCCAGTACTTC,CASSQTYYQETQYF
TRBV19,.,TRBJ2-2,13,.,TGTGCCAGTAGTAGAGGAAACACCGGGGAGCTGTTTTTT,CASSRGNTGELFF